This T cell receptor beta chain was sequenced in a study of beta chain features in type 1 diabetes. Expressed TCRB transcripts were sequenced because the isolated RNA had all been reverse transcribed beforehand. Using immunoSEQ multiplex PCR, the repertoire was profiled, and TCRdb retains in-frame clones only, with some absent. The sample has some 140,000 clones; around 9% are singletons. From germline, CDR1 is LGHNA and CDR2 YSLEER. There are 16 residues in the CDR3. Unmatched junction bases numbered 8, after V lost 2 bases and J lost 5 bases. The table lists this clone with a few counts. Its specificity is not known. Study results and limitations: TCRB CDR3s were moderately but significantly shorter in Type 1 diabetes patients in all four CD4+ subsets.

This clonotype was obtained from a man aged 25-40 years with type 1 diabetes. The chain couples TRBV4-3 to TRBJ1-2; 10 nucleotides match TRBD1. Sample: central memory CD4+ T cells from blood. CDR3 DNA sequence: TGCGCCAGCAGCCAAAGGGGACAGGGGCTCCCATATGGCTACACCTTC. As protein: CASSQRGQGLPYGYTF.